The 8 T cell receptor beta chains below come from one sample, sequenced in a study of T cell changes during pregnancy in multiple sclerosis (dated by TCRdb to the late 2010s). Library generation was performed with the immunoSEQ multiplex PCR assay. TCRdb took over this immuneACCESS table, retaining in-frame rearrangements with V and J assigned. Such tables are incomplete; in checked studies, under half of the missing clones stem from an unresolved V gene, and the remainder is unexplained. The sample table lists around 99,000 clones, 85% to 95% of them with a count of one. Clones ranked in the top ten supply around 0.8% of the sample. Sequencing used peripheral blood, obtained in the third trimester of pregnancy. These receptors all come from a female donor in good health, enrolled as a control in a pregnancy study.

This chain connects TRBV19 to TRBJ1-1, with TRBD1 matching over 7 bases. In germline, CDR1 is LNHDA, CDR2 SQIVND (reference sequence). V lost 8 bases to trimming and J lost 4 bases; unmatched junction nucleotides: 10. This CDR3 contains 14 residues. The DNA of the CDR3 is TGTGCCAGTCACATTGAACCAGGGGGCACTGAAGCTTTCTTT. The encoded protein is CASHIEPGGTEAFF.

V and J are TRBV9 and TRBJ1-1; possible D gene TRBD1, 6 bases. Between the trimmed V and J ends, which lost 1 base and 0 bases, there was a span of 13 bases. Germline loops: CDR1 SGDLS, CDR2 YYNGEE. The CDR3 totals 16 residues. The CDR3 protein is CASSVNGQKVNTEAFF. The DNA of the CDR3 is TGTGCCAGCAGCGTAAACGGACAGAAAGTGAACACTGAAGCTTTCTTT.

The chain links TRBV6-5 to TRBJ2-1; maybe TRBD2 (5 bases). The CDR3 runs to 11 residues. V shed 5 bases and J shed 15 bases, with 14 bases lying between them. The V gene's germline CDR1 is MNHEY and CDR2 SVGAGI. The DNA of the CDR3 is TGTGCCAGCAGTAAGGAGGACTGTCTGTTCTTC. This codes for CASSKEDCLFF.

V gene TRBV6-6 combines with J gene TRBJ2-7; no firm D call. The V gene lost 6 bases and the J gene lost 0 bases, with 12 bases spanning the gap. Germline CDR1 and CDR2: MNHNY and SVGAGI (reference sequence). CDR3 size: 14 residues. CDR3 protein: CASRLDAGSYEQYF. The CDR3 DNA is TGTGCCAGCAGATTAGATGCAGGCTCCTACGAGCAGTACTTC.

The CDR3 nucleotides read TGTGCCAGTAGAGGGACAGGGGCTCAGCCCCAGCATTTT. Residues: CASRGTGAQPQHF. The chain has TRBV19 and TRBJ1-5; 10 bases align to TRBD1. V gave up 6 bases and J gave up 6 bases; unmatched junction bases: 2. This CDR3 comprises 13 residues. Germline-derived CDR1 and CDR2 are LNHDA and SQIVND (reference sequence). Full variable domain (missing parts from reference TRBV19 and TRBJ1-5): DGGITQSPKYLFRKEGQNVTLSCEQNLNHDAMYWYRQDPGQGLRLIYYSQIVNDFQKGDIAEGYSVSREKKESFPLTVTSAQKNPTAFYLCASRGTGAQPQHFGDGTRLSIL.

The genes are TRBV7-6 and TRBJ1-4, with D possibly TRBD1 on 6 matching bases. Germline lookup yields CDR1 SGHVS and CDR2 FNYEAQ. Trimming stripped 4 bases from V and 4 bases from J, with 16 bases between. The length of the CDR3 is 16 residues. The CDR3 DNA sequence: TGTGCCAGCAGCTCCGGGGGGCAGTACGATAATGAAAAACTGTTTTTT. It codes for CASSSGGQYDNEKLFF.

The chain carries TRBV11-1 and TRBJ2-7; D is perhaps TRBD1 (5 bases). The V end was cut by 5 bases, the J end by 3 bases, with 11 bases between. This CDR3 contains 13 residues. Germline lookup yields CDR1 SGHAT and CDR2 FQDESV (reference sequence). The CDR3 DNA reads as TGTGCCAGCAGCGTGGGGCAGAACTACGAGCAGTACTTC. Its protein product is CASSVGQNYEQYF. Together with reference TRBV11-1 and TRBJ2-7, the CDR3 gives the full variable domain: EAEVAQSPRYKITEKSQAVAFWCDPISGHATLYWYRQILGQGPELLVQFQDESVVDDSQLPKDRFSAERLKGVDSTLKIQPAELGDSAMYLCASSVGQNYEQYFGPGTRLTVT.

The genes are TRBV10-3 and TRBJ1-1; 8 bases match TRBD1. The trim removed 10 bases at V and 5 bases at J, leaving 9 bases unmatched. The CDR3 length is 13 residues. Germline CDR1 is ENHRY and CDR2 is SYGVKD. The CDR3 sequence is CATETGEGTEAFF. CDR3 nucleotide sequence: TGTGCCACGGAGACAGGGGAGGGAACTGAAGCTTTCTTT.